What follows are 22 T cell receptor beta chains derived from one specimen sequenced in a study of blood T cell repertoires in COVID-19 (TCRdb year 2020). The library was built by means of the immunoSEQ multiplex PCR assay. The immuneACCESS repertoire file appears here via TCRdb, limited to in-frame rearrangements. These files lack a portion of the clones; in checked studies, under half of the deficit traces to unresolved V genes, and the cause of the others is not known. Within this sample are 380,000 or so clones, with 89% of them counted one time only. The ten largest clones capture 0.95% to 1.5% of the sample. The specimen was peripheral blood. Receptor source: a man aged 40-49 years with acute or convalescent COVID-19.

The CDR3 is CASSLRIRGNEQFF. As DNA, the CDR3 is TGTGCCAGCAGCCTCAGGATTAGGGGGAATGAGCAGTTCTTC. The chain has TRBV3-1 (or the pseudogene TRBV3-2) and TRBJ2-1, with TRBD1 as a possible D gene (6 bases). Germline V gene lookup returns CDR1 LGHDT and CDR2 YNNKEL (reference sequence). With 4 bases removed from V and 7 bases from J, the gap between germline ends came to 14 bases. This CDR3 has 14 residues.

The chain links TRBV3-1 (or the pseudogene TRBV3-2) to TRBJ1-3; D uncertain. The germline V gene encodes CDR1 LGHDT and CDR2 YNNKEL (reference sequence). With 2 bases removed from V and 0 bases from J, the gap between germline ends came to 14 bases. The CDR3 is 17 residues long. The CDR3 protein is CASSQRWQVGSGNTIYF. Here the CDR3 DNA reads TGTGCCAGCAGCCAACGGTGGCAGGTGGGCTCTGGAAACACCATATATTTT.

V is TRBV12-3 or TRBV12-4 and J is TRBJ2-1; D gene unclear. This CDR3 comprises 12 residues. Trimming shortened V by 6 bases and J by 15 bases, and 18 bases separated the two germline ends. CDR3 in amino acids: CASRLTGPLLFF. Written as DNA, the CDR3 is TGTGCCAGCAGGCTAACTGGTCCCTTGCTGTTCTTC.

This sequence joins TRBV6-5 and TRBJ2-7, with D perhaps matching TRBD1 (6 bases). Germline V gene sequence: CDR1 MNHEY, CDR2 SVGAGI. Trimming stripped 4 bases from V and 0 bases from J, with 10 bases between. The CDR3 length is 14 residues. For the CDR3, the DNA is TGTGCCAGCAGTTGGGGGCACAGCTCCTACGAGCAGTACTTC. Translation: CASSWGHSSYEQYF.

This sequence joins TRBV6-1 and TRBJ2-3, with TRBD2 matching over 9 bases. Germline CDR1 and CDR2: MNHNS and SASEGT. This CDR3 has 16 residues. Trimming removed 2 bases from V and 4 bases from J; junction bases left unmatched: 7. The CDR3 protein is CASSESIAGAPDTQYF. The CDR3 bases are TGTGCCAGCAGTGAATCTATAGCGGGGGCCCCAGATACGCAGTATTTT.

V usage is TRBV28 and J usage is TRBJ2-1; 8 positions agree with TRBD2. CDR1 is MDHEN, CDR2 SYDVKM, per germline. This CDR3 comprises 16 residues. Losses at the gene ends were 5 bases for V and 4 bases for J; bases not matched to a gene: 10. The CDR3 DNA follows: TGTGCCAGCAGTCTAAGCGGGAGTCCTTCTTACAATGAGCAGTTCTTC. Its protein is CASSLSGSPSYNEQFF.

The rearrangement uses TRBV18 and TRBJ2-7, with 7 bases that match TRBD1. CDR3 length equals 14 residues. Germline-derived CDR1 and CDR2 are KGHSH and LQKENI. V was clipped by 2 bases and J by 6 bases; unmatched bases: 7. CDR3 nucleotide sequence: TGTGCCAGCTCACCAGGGACAGAGAGCGTCGAGCAGTACTTC. It is translated as CASSPGTESVEQYF. Full variable domain (missing parts from reference TRBV18 and TRBJ2-7): NAGVMQNPRHLVRRRGQEARLRCSPMKGHSHVYWYRQLPEEGLKFMVYLQKENIIDESGMPKERFSAEFPKEGPSILRIQQVVRGDSAAYFCASSPGTESVEQYFGPGTRLTVT.

The rearrangement joins TRBV10-1 to TRBJ2-4, with D tentatively TRBD1 (6 bases). Germline lookup yields CDR1 WNHNN and CDR2 SYGVQD (reference sequence). Trimming pared 7 bases from V and 0 bases from J, leaving 13 bases between. This CDR3 contains 15 residues. The CDR3 DNA follows: TGCGCCAGCAAGACAGGATTATTAGCCAAAAACATTCAGTACTTC. Its translation: CASKTGLLAKNIQYF.

V gene TRBV7-2 combines with J gene TRBJ1-2; the D gene is possibly TRBD1 (5 bases). The V gene's germline CDR1 is SGHTA and CDR2 FQGNSA. This CDR3 contains 16 residues. Trimming took off 2 bases at V and 2 bases at J, with 15 bases between the two ends. The CDR3 coding sequence is TGTGCCAGCAGCTTAACGGCAGGGCAAAAAAACTATGGCTACACCTTC. Translating it yields CASSLTAGQKNYGYTF.

The rearrangement joins TRBV19 to TRBJ1-1; TRBD1 matches 10 bases. Unmatched junction bases numbered 4, after V lost 5 bases and J lost 1 base. CDR1 is LNHDA, CDR2 SQIVND, per germline (reference sequence). This CDR3 contains 15 residues. In nucleotides, the CDR3 is TGTGCCAGTAGTGGCGGGACAGGGGCGAACACTGAAGCTTTCTTT. Translating it yields CASSGGTGANTEAFF.

Comments on this clone: The junction differs from germline at one of its ends, possibly a read error. The CDR3 is CASFLGDSAIF. CDR3 in DNA: TGTGCCAGCTTCCTAGGGGACAGCGCGATCTTT. The chain employs TRBV5-6 and TRBJ1-1; 7 bases fit TRBD1. Germline CDR1 SGHDT, CDR2 YYEEEE. The CDR3 runs 11 residues. Full variable domain (missing parts from reference TRBV5-6 and TRBJ1-1): DAGVTQSPTHLIKTRGQQVTLRCSPKSGHDTVSWYQQALGQGPQFIFQYYEEEERQRGNFPDRFSGHQFPNYSSELNVNALLLGDSALYLCASFLGDSAIFGQGTRLTVV.

The rearrangement links TRBV28 to TRBJ2-5; a possible D gene is TRBD1 (5 bases). V was trimmed by 6 bases and J by 4 bases, leaving 12 bases between them. Germline CDR1 reads MDHEN; CDR2 reads SYDVKM. The CDR3 spans 13 residues. The DNA for the CDR3 is TGTGCCAGCAGGCCCCAGGGAAGAGAGACCCAGTACTTC. This sequence encodes CASRPQGRETQYF.

V usage is TRBV7-3 and J usage is TRBJ2-7; a possible D gene is TRBD2 (6 bases). CDR1 SGHTA and CDR2 FQGTGA come from the germline V gene. Trimming took off 0 bases at V and 0 bases at J, with 12 bases between the two ends. There are 16 residues in the CDR3. The CDR3 nucleotides are TGTGCCAGCAGCTTAACCGGGAGCGCAAACTCCTACGAGCAGTACTTC. It codes for CASSLTGSANSYEQYF.

This clone has just a few counts. The V call is TRBV19, the J call TRBJ2-1; maybe TRBD1 (6 bases). Germline values: CDR1 LNHDA, CDR2 SQIVND (reference sequence). This CDR3 comprises 15 residues. V lost 7 bases and J lost 10, with 23 bases in between. The CDR3 coding sequence is TGTGCCAGTAACCTTGGGGGCCCCCTCGCCGAGGAGCAGTTCTTC. This translates into CASNLGGPLAEEQFF.

This clone was seen more than once but under ten times. The chain links TRBV7-8 to TRBJ2-1; perhaps TRBD2 as D (6 bases). This CDR3 is 15 amino acids long. Trimming cost V 3 bases and J 4 bases, with 13 bases left between them. CDR1 and CDR2 (germline): SGHVS, FQNEAQ. This CDR3 is CASSFGGGTYNEQFF. The CDR3 DNA reads as TGTGCCAGCAGCTTTGGTGGGGGGACGTACAATGAGCAGTTCTTC.

The rearrangement links TRBV7-2 to TRBJ1-1; D possibly corresponds to TRBD1 (6 bases). The CDR3 is 16 amino acids. The V end lost 9 bases, the J end lost 1 base, and 21 bases lay between the germline ends. From germline, CDR1 is SGHTA and CDR2 FQGNSA. Here the CDR3 reads CASGQTLYLGNTEAFF. The CDR3 DNA reads as TGTGCCAGTGGACAGACGCTTTATTTGGGGAACACTGAAGCTTTCTTT. Full variable domain (remainder filled in from reference TRBV7-2 and TRBJ1-1): GAGVSQSPSNKVTEKGKDVELRCDPISGHTALYWYRQSLGQGLEFLIYFQGNSAPDKSGLPSDRFSAERTGGSVSTLTIQRTQQEDSAVYLCASGQTLYLGNTEAFFGQGTRLTVV.

This clone occurred a few times. The chain has TRBV19 and TRBJ2-2, with 11 bases aligning to TRBD1. Germline V gives CDR1 LNHDA, CDR2 SQIVND (reference sequence). Trimming took 1 base from V and 8 from J; bases not matched to a gene: 9. The CDR3 has 17 amino acids. The CDR3 region has the DNA TGTGCCAGTAGTATAGCCCGGGACAGGGGGTTTTTTGGGGAGCTGTTTTTT. This encodes CASSIARDRGFFGELFF.

V and J are TRBV28 and TRBJ1-5, with no clear D. CDR1 is MDHEN and CDR2 is SYDVKM in the germline V gene. V was cut by 3 bases and J by 0 bases, with 9 bases left in between. The CDR3 consists of 15 residues. CDR3 region: CASSFREYSNQPQHF. CDR3 DNA: TGTGCCAGCAGTTTCCGGGAGTATAGCAATCAGCCCCAGCATTTT.

The rearrangement links TRBV19 to TRBJ1-5; TRBD1 agrees at 8 bases. V trimming: 4 bases; J trimming: 9 bases; junction bases outside the gene matches: 11. Germline assignment: CDR1 LNHDA and CDR2 SQIVND (reference sequence). The CDR3 has 15 residues. The DNA of the CDR3 is TGTGCCAGTAGTAAGGGACAGGTTGGAAATTGGCCCCAGCATTTT. It yields the protein CASSKGQVGNWPQHF.

The chain combines TRBV27 with TRBJ2-7; D is ambiguous. The CDR3 has 14 amino acids. The V and J ends lost 3 bases and 0 bases respectively, with 9 bases between them. Germline values: CDR1 MNHEY, CDR2 SMNVEV (reference sequence). The CDR3 region has the DNA TGTGCCAGCAGTTTGGGCCGGAACTCCTACGAGCAGTACTTC. Translated, it gives CASSLGRNSYEQYF.

This chain connects TRBV10-3 to TRBJ1-2; 7 bases align to TRBD1. From germline, CDR1 is ENHRY and CDR2 SYGVKD. Trimming cost V 0 bases and J 4 bases; bases outside gene matches: 5. The CDR3 extends over 15 amino acids. The CDR3 sequence: CAISESDRDSYGYTF. For the CDR3, the DNA is TGTGCCATCAGTGAGTCAGACAGGGACTCCTATGGCTACACCTTC.

This chain joins TRBV19 and TRBJ1-1; D ambiguous. Per the germline V gene, CDR1 is LNHDA and CDR2 is SQIVND (reference sequence). Trimming removed 3 bases at V and 2 bases at J, with 4 bases between. The CDR3 has 12 residues. The CDR3 spells CASSILNTEAFF. The CDR3 DNA follows: TGTGCCAGTAGTATTCTCAACACTGAAGCTTTCTTT.